This T cell receptor (beta chain) appears in the sequencing data of a study of T cell responses to AZD1222 COVID-19 vaccine. Germline CDR1 LGHNA, CDR2 YNFKEQ. Trimming shortened V by 0 bases and J by 3 bases, and 5 bases separated the two germline ends. This CDR3 is built from 14 residues. The repertoire was sequenced with immunoSEQ multiplex PCR; TCRdb's copy has only in-frame clones and lacks some. Of 60,000 to 75,000 clones listed, 80% to 90% were seen once; the top ten hold roughly 27%. The sample consisted of peripheral blood, taken 28 days after the second AZD1222 dose. This TCR derives from an adult who received the AZD1222 COVID-19 vaccine. The chain uses TRBV4-2 and TRBJ2-2; D gene ambiguous. The CDR3: CASSQDRDTGELFF. The CDR3 nucleotides are TGTGCCAGCAGCCAAGATCGGGACACCGGGGAGCTGTTTTTT.